The source of this T cell receptor beta chain is a study of spatial heterogeneity in lung cancer. Findings and caveats of the study: Counts of expanded alpha and beta TCRs within tumors tracked the tumor nonsynonymous mutation count.

This clonotype has at least ten counts. Its antigen is undetermined. A library made for alpha chains picked up this beta chain off target, so its size means little. TCRdb ran MiXCR on the 5' RACE reads and lists one entry per CDR3 protein. This table has around 3,600 distinct CDR3 sequences, 15% appearing once. Time point noted: sample taken at primary tumor resection. Whole RNA from tumor, nontumor lung or frozen PBMC was sequenced unsorted. This clonotype was sampled from a female donor with early-stage non-small cell lung cancer. This specimen was lung tumor tissue, taken at surgery.

The CDR3 sequence: CASSFGQSTNYGYTF. In DNA form, the CDR3 reads TGTGCCAGCAGTTTCGGACAGTCCACTAACTATGGCTACACCTTC. The rearrangement uses TRBV12-3 or TRBV12-4 and TRBJ1-2; tentatively, D is TRBD1 (6 bases). V was pared by 3 bases and J by 0 bases, with 11 bases between. CDR3 size: 15 residues.